This passage covers 18 T cell receptor beta chains from one sample sequenced in a study of spatial heterogeneity in lung cancer. Via MiXCR, TCRdb re-called the 5' RACE reads, giving one row per CDR3 protein. The data hold roughly 17,000 distinct CDR3 sequences, with 19% observed a single time. Described time point: sample taken at primary tumor resection. Unsorted whole RNA from tumor, nontumor lung or frozen PBMC underwent sequencing. The source material was PBMCs, sampled at surgery. The receptors stem from a male donor with early-stage non-small cell lung cancer.

This clonotype has a count of ten or more. The CDR3 bases are TGTGCCAGCAGTCCCATACAGGGTGTCCCGGATACGCAGTATTTT. Residues: CASSPIQGVPDTQYF. The chain recombines TRBV27 with TRBJ2-3, with D tentatively TRBD1 (6 bases). The V end was cut by 5 bases, the J end by 6 bases, with 18 bases between. CDR1 MNHEY and CDR2 SMNVEV come from the germline V gene (reference sequence). The CDR3 length is 15 residues.

This clonotype has a handful of counts. The chain combines TRBV12-3 or TRBV12-4 with TRBJ1-1; a possible D gene is TRBD1 (6 bases). This CDR3 comprises 15 residues. Trimming took off 5 bases at V and 6 bases at J, with 19 bases between the two ends. The CDR3 bases are TGTGCCAGCAGTCAGAACACAGGGAGTGGGGCTGAAGCTTTCTTT. Translating it yields CASSQNTGSGAEAFF.

This clonotype was seen ten or more times. The J gene is TRBJ2-1, the V gene TRBV6-5, with D possibly being TRBD1 (5 bases). Germline CDR1 reads MNHEY; CDR2 reads SVGAGI. V lost 5 bases and J 3 bases, leaving 17 bases between the germline ends. The CDR3 totals 16 residues. CDR3 sequence reads: CASSNTPRQFYNEQFF. The CDR3 bases are TGTGCCAGCAGTAACACCCCCCGACAGTTCTACAATGAGCAGTTCTTC.

J is TRBJ2-3 and V is TRBV11-2, with D perhaps matching TRBD2 (6 bases). V shed 7 bases and J shed 2 bases, with 22 bases lying between them. This CDR3 comprises 17 residues. CDR1 is SGHAT, CDR2 FQNNGV, per germline. The CDR3 sequence: CASTDTGGIQSTDTQYF. CDR3 nucleotides: TGTGCCAGCACCGATACCGGCGGGATACAATCCACAGATACGCAGTATTTT. Supplemented by reference TRBV11-2 and TRBJ2-3, the full variable domain reads EAGVAQSPRYKIIEKRQSVAFWCNPISGHATLYWYQQILGQGPKLLIQFQNNGVVDDSQLPKDRFSAERLKGVDSTLKIQPAKLEDSAVYLCASTDTGGIQSTDTQYFGPGTRLTVL.

This clonotype was seen at least ten times. This chain uses TRBV18 with TRBJ2-1, with TRBD1 matching 11 bases. With 3 bases clipped from V and 1 base from J, the junction kept 2 bases outside the gene matches. The CDR3 runs 16 residues. Germline CDR1 is KGHSH and CDR2 is LQKENI. The CDR3 loop is CASSPGQGASYNEQFF. The CDR3 DNA is TGTGCCAGCTCACCCGGACAGGGGGCGTCCTACAATGAGCAGTTCTTC.

The V gene is TRBV27, the J gene TRBJ2-3; possible D gene TRBD1, 6 bases. This CDR3 is built from 18 residues. Germline lookup yields CDR1 MNHEY and CDR2 SMNVEV (reference sequence). Between the trimmed V and J ends, which lost 3 bases and 3 bases, there was a span of 22 bases. The CDR3 DNA follows: TGTGCCAGCAGTTTGGGGGTTACAGGGAGCGCGGTAACAGATACGCAGTATTTT. Translated, it gives CASSLGVTGSAVTDTQYF.

This clonotype has just a few counts. V and J are TRBV12-3 or TRBV12-4 and TRBJ2-7; D remains ambiguous. V dropped 1 base and J dropped 3 bases, with 7 bases sitting between them. The CDR3 runs to 13 residues. CDR3 amino acids: CASSLVQIYEQYF. The CDR3 bases are TGTGCCAGCAGTTTAGTTCAAATCTACGAGCAGTACTTC.

This clonotype is labeled medium-sized. V and J are TRBV6-2 or TRBV6-3 and TRBJ2-7, with no clear D. The ends were cut back, 0 bases at V and 0 bases at J, with 6 bases in the middle. This CDR3 has 14 amino acids. Germline V lookup: CDR1 MNHEY, CDR2 SVGEGT. The CDR3 DNA sequence: TGTGCCAGCAGTTACTCGGTCCTCTCCTACGAGCAGTACTTC. Protein sequence: CASSYSVLSYEQYF.

This clonotype appeared many times. The gene calls are TRBV5-1 and TRBJ1-2; D is ambiguous. The germline V gene has CDR1 SGHRS and CDR2 YFSETQ. Between the trimmed V and J ends, which lost 1 base and 0 bases, there was a span of 7 bases. The CDR3 sequence is 14 residues long. The CDR3 DNA is TGCGCCAGCAGCTTGAGCGGTGCTAACTATGGCTACACCTTC. This translates into CASSLSGANYGYTF.

By share, this clonotype ranks as medium-sized. The chain recombines TRBV5-1 with TRBJ1-1; possible D gene TRBD1, 6 bases. V was trimmed by 1 base and J by 0 bases, leaving 13 bases between them. The CDR3 spans 16 residues. CDR1 SGHRS and CDR2 YFSETQ come from the germline V gene. Written as DNA, the CDR3 is TGCGCCAGCAGCTTGATGGGACAAAGGGTGAACACTGAAGCTTTCTTT. Its translation: CASSLMGQRVNTEAFF.

The table lists this clonotype with a few counts. J is TRBJ1-1 and V is TRBV6-5; D remains ambiguous. This CDR3 has 14 residues. Germline V gene data show CDR1 as MNHEY and CDR2 as SVGAGI. With 0 bases removed from V and 4 bases from J, the gap between germline ends came to 9 bases. The CDR3 here is CASSYSSLGTEAFF. Written as DNA, the CDR3 is TGTGCCAGCAGTTACTCGAGTTTGGGCACTGAAGCTTTCTTT.

V is TRBV20-1 and J is TRBJ2-1; no definite D call. The CDR3 has 16 residues. CDR1 is DFQATT, CDR2 SNEGSKA, per germline (reference sequence). The germline V and J ends were trimmed by 0 bases and 2 bases, with 14 bases remaining between them. DNA of the CDR3: TGCAGTGCTAGAGATTTGAGGCAGCCCCCCTACAATGAGCAGTTCTTC. It yields the protein CSARDLRQPPYNEQFF.

V and J are TRBV7-6 and TRBJ1-1; D not resolved. V dropped 1 base and J dropped 0 bases, with 12 bases sitting between them. The germline CDR1 and CDR2 sequences are SGHVS and FNYEAQ. The CDR3 runs 16 residues. The CDR3 bases are TGTGCCAGCAGCTTAGGCAGTTTATCTATGAACACTGAAGCTTTCTTT. Translating it yields CASSLGSLSMNTEAFF.

This clonotype was seen at least ten times. The chain carries TRBV20-1 and TRBJ2-3, with D possibly matching TRBD2 (7 bases). From germline, CDR1 is DFQATT and CDR2 SNEGSKA (reference sequence). This CDR3 spans 15 amino acids. Trimming removed 4 bases from V and 2 bases from J, with 16 bases in between. CDR3 loop: CSATSAGQNTDTQYF. The CDR3, as DNA: TGCAGTGCTACCTCAGCGGGACAAAACACAGATACGCAGTATTTT.

This clonotype has at least ten counts. J is TRBJ1-1 and V is TRBV6-5, with 7 bases that match TRBD1. CDR1 and CDR2 from the germline V gene are MNHEY and SVGAGI. With 6 bases clipped from V and 0 bases from J, the junction kept 4 bases outside the gene matches. The length of the CDR3 is 14 residues. The CDR3 bases are TGTGCCAGCAGGAGGACAGGTATGAACACTGAAGCTTTCTTT. Its protein is CASRRTGMNTEAFF.

The CDR3 coding sequence is TGTGCCAGCAGTTACCCGGGACAGGGAGAAGAGCAGTACTTC. This encodes CASSYPGQGEEQYF. This rearrangement joins TRBV6-6 to TRBJ2-7; the match to TRBD1 covers 9 bases. CDR1 and CDR2 from the germline V gene are MNHNY and SVGAGI (reference sequence). With V trimmed by 2 bases and J by 7 bases, 6 bases remained unmatched. The length of the CDR3 is 14 residues.

The chain couples TRBV5-1 to TRBJ1-2; D is undetermined. Germline CDR1 is SGHRS and CDR2 is YFSETQ. The CDR3 loop spans 16 amino acids. The V gene lost 0 bases and the J gene lost 0 bases, with 12 bases spanning the gap. The CDR3 bases are TGCGCCAGCAGCTTGGTCGTCAGCACGACTAACTATGGCTACACCTTC. Its translation: CASSLVVSTTNYGYTF.

J is TRBJ2-5 and V is TRBV6-1; 15 nucleotides match TRBD2. This CDR3 has 19 residues. Germline V gene lookup returns CDR1 MNHNS and CDR2 SASEGT. V trimming: 8 bases; J trimming: 5 bases; junction bases outside the gene matches: 18. As DNA, the CDR3 is TGTGCCAGCCCTTTCCCCAGTGGACTAGCGGGGGGGCCAGGGGAGACCCAGTACTTC. It yields the protein CASPFPSGLAGGPGETQYF.